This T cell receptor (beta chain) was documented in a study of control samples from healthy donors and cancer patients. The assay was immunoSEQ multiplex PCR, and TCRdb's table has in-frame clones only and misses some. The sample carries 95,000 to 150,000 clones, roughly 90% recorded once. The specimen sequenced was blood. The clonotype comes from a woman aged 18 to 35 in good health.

CDR3 region: CASSPEQGNQPQHF. In DNA, the CDR3 is TGTGCCAGCTCACCAGAACAGGGGAATCAGCCCCAGCATTTT. The chain links TRBV18 to TRBJ1-5, with TRBD1 identical over 7 bases. V was clipped by 2 bases and J by 4 bases; unmatched bases: 2. The CDR3 length is 14 residues. Germline V gene sequence: CDR1 KGHSH, CDR2 LQKENI.